This record looks at one T cell receptor beta chain sequence and its context. The antigen remains undetermined. Per germline, CDR1 SNHLY and CDR2 FYNNEI. CDR3 size: 13 residues. The V and J ends lost 11 bases and 3 bases respectively, with 17 bases between them. The sample belongs to a study of brain T cells in children with intractable seizures. Clones were sequenced by immunoSEQ multiplex PCR, and TCRdb holds only the in-frame ones, with some missing. Among around 2,500 clones, roughly four fifths were seen once, and the ten largest hold over 8.5%. Only cases whose brain tissue showed the highest T cell transcript signatures were sequenced. Pre-surgery treatment included at least one anti-epileptic drug. Findings and limits, study-wide: Patients' HCMV serostatus was unknown; virus specificity rests on CDR3 similarity alone. Pre- and post-surgery blood differed in depth, so pre-surgery absences may be undersampling. Among the top 50 brain clones were public and private clonotypes.

The chain couples TRBV2 to TRBJ2-7; maybe TRBD1 (6 bases). The sequenced sample was resected brain tissue, obtained at surgery. This receptor was identified in a boy in the first two years of life with hemimegalencephaly and intractable seizures. CDR3 nucleotides: TGTGCCCACACCGGGACACTAAGCTACGAGCAGTACTTC. This gives the protein CAHTGTLSYEQYF.